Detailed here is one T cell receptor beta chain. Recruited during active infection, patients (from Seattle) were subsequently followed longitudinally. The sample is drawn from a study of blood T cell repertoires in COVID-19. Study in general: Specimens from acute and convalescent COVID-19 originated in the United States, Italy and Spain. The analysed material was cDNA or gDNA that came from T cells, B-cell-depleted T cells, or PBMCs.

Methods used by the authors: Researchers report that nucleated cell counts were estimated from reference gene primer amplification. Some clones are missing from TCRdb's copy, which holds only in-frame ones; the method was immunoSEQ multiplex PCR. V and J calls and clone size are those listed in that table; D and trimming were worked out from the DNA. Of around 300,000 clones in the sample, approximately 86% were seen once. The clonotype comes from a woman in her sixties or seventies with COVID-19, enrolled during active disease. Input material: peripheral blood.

CDR3 DNA: TGTGCCAGCAGCTTAGTTGGGACAGATAATGGCTACACCTTC. It is translated as CASSLVGTDNGYTF. This rearrangement joins TRBV7-2 to TRBJ1-2; 7 bases match TRBD1. V was clipped by 1 base and J by 6 bases; unmatched bases: 5. The CDR3 extends over 14 amino acids. From germline, CDR1 is SGHTA and CDR2 FQGNSA.